Below, one TCR beta chain is given with its context. Its antigen is still unknown. This record comes from a study of CD8+ T cells in alopecia areata. Study-level results: More clonal than normal scalp was lesional scalp, particularly alopecia totalis/universalis. Sequenced scalp T cells also include alphabeta T cells resident in normal skin.

Investigators isolated RNA and reverse transcribed it into cDNA to act as the sequencing template. Repertoires were generated with immunoSEQ multiplex PCR, while TCRdb's copy carries only in-frame clones and drops some. The repertoire holds fewer than 90,000 clones, with roughly 51% as singletons. Germline CDR1 and CDR2: SGDLS and YYNGEE. The CDR3 runs 15 residues. V lost 6 bases and J lost 3, with 15 bases in between. As part of sample collection, lesional scalp punch biopsies and peripheral blood were taken from alopecia areata patients. Sorting separated CD4+ and CD8+ T cells out of PBMCs. The source of this sequence is a human donor with alopecia areata. Specimen: NKG2D-high CD8+ T cells sorted from blood. V gene TRBV9 combines with J gene TRBJ1-4; no clear D gene. The CDR3 DNA reads TGTGCCAGCACCCGTAACGAGGTTTCTAATGAAAAACTGTTTTTT. Translated: CASTRNEVSNEKLFF.